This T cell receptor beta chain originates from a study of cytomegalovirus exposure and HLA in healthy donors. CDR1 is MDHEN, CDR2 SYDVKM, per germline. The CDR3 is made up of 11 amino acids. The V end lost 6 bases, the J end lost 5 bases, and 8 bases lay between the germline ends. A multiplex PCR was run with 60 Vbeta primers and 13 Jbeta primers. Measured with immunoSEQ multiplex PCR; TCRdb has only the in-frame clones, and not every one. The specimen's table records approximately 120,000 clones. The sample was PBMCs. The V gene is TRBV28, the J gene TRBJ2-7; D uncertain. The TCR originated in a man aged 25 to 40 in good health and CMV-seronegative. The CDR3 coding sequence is TGTGCCAGCAGCCTTTTAAACGAGCAGTACTTC. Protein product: CASSLLNEQYF.